A single sample is the source of the 27 T cell receptor beta chains below, sequenced in a study of radiation and T cells in renal cell carcinoma. Clones were read by immunoSEQ multiplex PCR, and TCRdb kept only the in-frame ones, dropping some. The top ten hold approximately 13% of the sample, which has 150,000 or so clones, about 91% seen once. The time point was: blood 2 weeks post-SBRT. Treatment defined: 15 Gy SBRT to primary tumor, nephrectomy 4 weeks later. Sample: blood, taken from a patient whose treatment included radiotherapy and nephrectomy. The receptors come from a woman aged 50 to 60 with renal cell carcinoma.

This clone was counted a few times. The chain recombines TRBV15 with TRBJ1-1; tentatively, D is TRBD1 (5 bases). V lost 6 bases to trimming and J lost 6 bases, with 14 bases between them. The CDR3 sequence is 13 residues long. Germline CDR1 is LNHNV and CDR2 is YYDKDF (reference sequence). This CDR3 is CATSTNRGAEAFF. In nucleotides, the CDR3 is TGTGCCACCAGTACTAACCGGGGGGCTGAAGCTTTCTTT.

The CDR3 DNA reads TGTGCCAGCTCAACCACCAGCCTCGCCAAGACCCAGTACTTC. The encoded protein is CASSTTSLAKTQYF. The J gene is TRBJ2-5, the V gene TRBV18; no definite D call. Trimming took 5 bases from V and 6 from J, leaving 16 bases between them. CDR1 and CDR2 (germline): KGHSH, LQKENI. This CDR3 has 14 residues.

The chain joins TRBV7-9 to TRBJ1-6, with D unresolved. Per germline, CDR1 SEHNR and CDR2 FQNEAQ (reference sequence). The CDR3 consists of 15 residues. Trimming removed 2 bases from V and 5 bases from J, with 10 bases in between. Here the CDR3 reads CASSLPRFNNSPLHF. The DNA for the CDR3 is TGTGCCAGCAGCTTACCCCGGTTCAATAATTCACCCCTCCACTTT.

The chain carries TRBV9 and TRBJ1-1, with D maybe TRBD1 (5 bases). The CDR3 loop spans 13 amino acids. Germline V lookup: CDR1 SGDLS, CDR2 YYNGEE. V was pared by 6 bases and J by 4 bases, with 13 bases between. The CDR3: CASNFIGGTEAFF. The CDR3 DNA is TGTGCCAGCAACTTTATCGGGGGCACTGAAGCTTTCTTT.

The DNA of the CDR3 is TGTGCCAGCAGTGTTCAGCCGGACAGATTTAGCAATCAGCCCCAGCATTTT. Encoded protein: CASSVQPDRFSNQPQHF. This chain links TRBV2 with TRBJ1-5, with D tentatively TRBD1 (6 bases). With 4 bases removed from V and 0 bases from J, the gap between germline ends came to 16 bases. CDR1 SNHLY and CDR2 FYNNEI come from the germline V gene. The CDR3 covers 17 residues.

This chain joins TRBV29-1 and TRBJ2-1; 10 positions agree with TRBD2. Unmatched junction bases numbered 10, after V lost 4 bases and J lost 10 bases. Germline CDR1 SQVTM, CDR2 ANQGSEA. The CDR3 is made up of 14 amino acids. The CDR3 DNA reads TGCAGCGTTGGTAACGGACTAGCGGTGGACGAGCAGTTCTTC. Encoded protein: CSVGNGLAVDEQFF.

This rearrangement joins TRBV6-6 to TRBJ2-7; D is unresolved. The CDR3 spans 13 residues. Germline values: CDR1 MNHNY, CDR2 SVGAGI (reference sequence). V was trimmed by 0 bases and J by 7 bases, leaving 10 bases between them. The DNA of the CDR3 is TGTGCCAGCAGTTACTCCTCCCTACATGAGCAGTACTTC. Translated: CASSYSSLHEQYF.

V gene TRBV30 combines with J gene TRBJ2-4, with D unclear. CDR1 is GTSNPN and CDR2 is SVGIG in the germline V gene (reference sequence). This CDR3 contains 14 residues. V was trimmed by 2 bases and J by 7 bases, leaving 15 bases between them. In nucleotides, the CDR3 is TGTGCCTGGAGTCCCGATCCCTCTAGTAACATTCAGTACTTC. Amino acids: CAWSPDPSSNIQYF.

The chain employs TRBV11-2 and TRBJ1-2; D perhaps matches TRBD1 (6 bases). This CDR3 has 14 amino acids. Germline loops: CDR1 SGHAT, CDR2 FQNNGV. Trimming stripped 5 bases from V and 8 bases from J, with 18 bases between. The CDR3 coding sequence is TGTGCCAGCAGCCGGGGAGGGGGTAGAAGAGGCTACACCTTC. It yields the protein CASSRGGGRRGYTF. The full variable domain, its missing parts supplied by reference TRBV11-2 and TRBJ1-2, is EAGVAQSPRYKIIEKRQSVAFWCNPISGHATLYWYQQILGQGPKLLIQFQNNGVVDDSQLPKDRFSAERLKGVDSTLKIQPAKLEDSAVYLCASSRGGGRRGYTFGSGTRLTVV.

CDR3 DNA sequence: TGTGCCAGCAGCTTATCGGCGGGGGGTAGCGCTGGCTACGAGCAGTACTTC. As protein: CASSLSAGGSAGYEQYF. The rearrangement joins TRBV13 to TRBJ2-7; 8 bases match TRBD2. CDR3 size: 17 residues. Looked up from germline, CDR1 is PRHDT and CDR2 is FYEKMQ (reference sequence). V dropped 2 bases and J dropped 3; count of bases not matched to a gene: 12.

CDR3 nucleotide sequence: TGTGCCAGCAGCTTAAAGCCGGGGACCCTCACCGGGGAGCTGTTTTTT. It codes for CASSLKPGTLTGELFF. The rearrangement uses TRBV7-3 and TRBJ2-2, with D perhaps matching TRBD1 or TRBD2 (5 bases each). The V end was cut by 1 base, the J end by 4 bases, with 13 bases between. The CDR3 is made up of 16 amino acids. Germline CDR1 SGHTA, CDR2 FQGTGA.

CDR3 nucleotides: TGTGCCAGCCTGACAGGGGGCGCAGGTTCACCCCTCCACTTT. It yields the protein CASLTGGAGSPLHF. The chain links TRBV7-9 to TRBJ1-6; 10 bases match TRBD1. V shed 8 bases and J 9 bases; nucleotides not matched to a gene: 7. Germline CDR1 and CDR2: SEHNR and FQNEAQ (reference sequence). The CDR3 is 14 residues long.

The V and J genes are TRBV9 and TRBJ2-5; D remains unclear. The CDR3 has 15 amino acids. Deletions cut 0 bases from V and 4 bases from J, with 13 bases between. From germline, CDR1 is SGDLS and CDR2 YYNGEE. This CDR3 reads CASSVGPRPLETQYF. CDR3 DNA: TGTGCCAGCAGCGTAGGCCCTCGCCCGCTAGAGACCCAGTACTTC.

The chain links TRBV27 to TRBJ1-2; TRBD1 aligns across 10 bases. There are 17 residues in the CDR3. The germline V gene has CDR1 MNHEY and CDR2 SMNVEV (reference sequence). J gave up 14 bases and V 6 bases, and 24 bases lay outside the gene matches. CDR3 in amino acids: CASRPPPRLRDRGSPTF. The CDR3 nucleotides read TGTGCCAGCAGACCTCCTCCGCGGCTCCGGGACAGGGGCTCTCCGACCTTC.

Notes on this clone: Germline and junction disagree at one end, which may indicate a read error. J is TRBJ2-1 and V is TRBV6-1, with 8 bases matching TRBD2. This CDR3 is built from 11 residues. Germline values: CDR1 MNHNS, CDR2 SASEGT. CDR3 amino acids: CAARAGAVWVF. Here the CDR3 DNA reads TGTGCCGCCAGAGCGGGGGCCGTCTGGGTCTTC.

The chain has TRBV13 and TRBJ1-1; D gene uncertain. The CDR3 extends over 13 amino acids. Germline CDR1 reads PRHDT; CDR2 reads FYEKMQ (reference sequence). Trimming took 2 bases from V and 5 from J, leaving 9 bases between them. The CDR3 bases are TGTGCCAGCAGCTTACTGGGTCAGACTGAAGCTTTCTTT. Residues: CASSLLGQTEAFF.

The chain uses TRBV15 and TRBJ2-1, with D perhaps TRBD1 or TRBD2 (5 bases each). V gave up 6 bases and J gave up 1 base, with 10 bases separating them. This CDR3 region has 14 residues. CDR1 and CDR2 (germline): LNHNV, YYDKDF (reference sequence). The CDR3 spells CATREAGSYNEQFF. CDR3 bases: TGTGCCACCAGGGAGGCAGGGTCCTACAATGAGCAGTTCTTC.

This chain uses TRBV10-3 with TRBJ2-7; 8 nucleotides agree with TRBD1. Germline CDR1 reads ENHRY; CDR2 reads SYGVKD. Trimming removed 6 bases from V and 1 base from J; junction bases left unmatched: 5. There are 14 residues in the CDR3. The CDR3 here is CAIRGTGGSYEQYF. The CDR3 coding sequence is TGTGCCATCAGAGGGACAGGAGGATCCTACGAGCAGTACTTC.

The chain couples TRBV28 to TRBJ1-1; D not resolved. This CDR3 comprises 14 residues. Germline CDR1 MDHEN, CDR2 SYDVKM. V was trimmed by 4 bases and J by 6 bases, leaving 15 bases between them. The chain's CDR3 is CASSYAVKGAEAFF. CDR3 in DNA: TGTGCCAGCAGTTACGCAGTGAAGGGAGCTGAAGCTTTCTTT.

V usage is TRBV5-1 and J usage is TRBJ2-1, with D possibly TRBD1 on 6 matching bases. The CDR3 extends over 14 amino acids. V was clipped by 3 bases and J by 10 bases, with 17 bases between them. Germline CDR1 SGHRS, CDR2 YFSETQ. In nucleotides, the CDR3 is TGCGCCAGCAGCTCAATTACACAGGGCGGGGAGCAGTTCTTC. Its translation is CASSSITQGGEQFF.

This chain links TRBV6-4 with TRBJ2-2, with D unclear. V dropped 9 bases and J dropped 5 bases, with 19 bases sitting between them. The CDR3 is made up of 15 amino acids. Looked up from germline, CDR1 is MRHNA and CDR2 is SNTAGT. CDR3 sequence (DNA): TGTGCCAGTAGTACCACTCACTCGCGAACCGGGGAGCTGTTTTTT. Protein: CASSTTHSRTGELFF.

This chain links TRBV19 with TRBJ1-1, with 7 bases lining up with TRBD1. This CDR3 is 15 amino acids long. J was trimmed by 1 base and V by 5 bases; bases with no gene match: 7. Germline lookup yields CDR1 LNHDA and CDR2 SQIVND (reference sequence). The CDR3 here is CASSSPGQPNTEAFF. For the CDR3, the DNA is TGTGCCAGTAGTTCCCCGGGACAGCCGAACACTGAAGCTTTCTTT.

The chain recombines TRBV4-1 with TRBJ2-1; possibly TRBD1 or TRBD2 for D (6 bases each). The germline V gene encodes CDR1 MGHRA and CDR2 YSYEKL. This CDR3 region has 17 residues. Trimming took 0 bases from V and 12 from J, leaving 24 bases between them. In DNA form, the CDR3 reads TGCGCCAGCAGCCAAGAAACGGGGGCAGGGGTTTTTATGGTGCAGTTCTTC. Residues: CASSQETGAGVFMVQFF.

The chain carries TRBV18 and TRBJ2-7; 8 nucleotides match TRBD1. With 3 bases clipped from V and 7 bases from J, the junction kept 8 bases outside the gene matches. Looked up from germline, CDR1 is KGHSH and CDR2 is LQKENI. CDR3 length equals 14 residues. The CDR3, as DNA: TGTGCCAGCTCACCCGGACAGGGTACGGGGGAGCAGTACTTC. Translation: CASSPGQGTGEQYF.

V is TRBV7-3 and J is TRBJ2-2, with TRBD2 as a possible D gene (5 bases). Trimming cost V 4 bases and J 0 bases, with 9 bases left between them. CDR1 and CDR2 from the germline V gene are SGHTA and FQGTGA. CDR3 length equals 15 residues. Written as DNA, the CDR3 is TGTGCCAGCAGCTCGGCCGGGACGAACACCGGGGAGCTGTTTTTT. Its translation: CASSSAGTNTGELFF. The full variable domain, completed using reference TRBV7-3 and TRBJ2-2, is GAGVSQTPSNKVTEKGKYVELRCDPISGHTALYWYRQSLGQGPEFLIYFQGTGAADDSGLPNDRFFAVRPEGSVSTLKIQRTERGDSAVYLCASSSAGTNTGELFFGEGSRLTVL.

This sequence joins TRBV7-8 and TRBJ1-1; no definite D call. The ends were cut back, 5 bases at V and 0 bases at J, with 7 bases in the middle. The CDR3 covers 13 residues. CDR1 is SGHVS and CDR2 is FQNEAQ in the germline V gene. For the CDR3, the DNA is TGTGCCAGCAGCGCGGACGTGAACACTGAAGCTTTCTTT. Encoded protein: CASSADVNTEAFF.

This chain links TRBV2 with TRBJ1-1; D is possibly TRBD1 (5 bases). CDR1 is SNHLY and CDR2 is FYNNEI in the germline V gene. With 9 bases removed from V and 1 base from J, the gap between germline ends came to 15 bases. This CDR3 has 14 residues. CDR3 nucleotide sequence: TGTGCCAGACAAGCGGGGCTCGGGAACACTGAAGCTTTCTTT. Its translation is CARQAGLGNTEAFF.